This T cell receptor (beta chain) was recorded in a study of CD8 T cells in ankylosing spondylitis. TCRdb redid the calling of the 5' RACE reads with MiXCR, one entry per CDR3 protein. This table has over 150,000 distinct CDR3 sequences, 15% to 20% appearing once. Study-level results: Reportedly, matched ankylosing spondylitis synovial fluid was significantly enriched for disease-linked clones. Disease-linked clones displayed a CD8+ phenotype and appeared relatively rarely in peripheral blood. Within ankylosing spondylitis blood, a TCR beta motif made up of eight highly homologous variants appeared to be characteristic. Previous work reported some of these motif variants in the synovial fluid and blood of reactive arthritis.

As concerns this clonotype: Its antigen is currently unknown.

The CDR3 sequence is 15 residues long. After removal of 2 bases from V and 3 bases from J, the junction contained 2 bases not matched to a gene. The germline gives CDR1 MNHEY, CDR2 SVGAGI. This sequence was found in a male donor aged 5-29 years with ankylosing spondylitis or in good health (not recorded which). The source material was blood, either unsorted or a sorted T cell fraction (not recorded which). The chain uses TRBV6-5 and TRBJ2-2, with TRBD2 matching over 8 bases. CDR3 DNA: TGTGCCAGCAGTTACAAAGCGGGAGACACCGGGGAGCTGTTTTTT. Protein: CASSYKAGDTGELFF.